This T cell receptor (beta chain) was observed in a study of OX40 agonist ivuxolimab in advanced cancers. About the full investigation: The costimulatory receptor OX40 (CD134) was targeted by ivuxolimab, a fully human IgG2 agonistic monoclonal antibody. Among the roughly 50 dose-escalation patients, around 19 had hepatocellular carcinoma, approximately 15 melanoma, 9 renal cell carcinoma and 9 head and neck cancer. Patients were allowed to have had prior anti-PD-1, anti-PD-L1 or anti-CTLA-4 therapy, and less than 45% of the dose-escalation patients had previously received checkpoint inhibitors. The paper covers the monotherapy dose-escalation part of the phase I ivuxolimab trial, which included N ≈ 54 patients. Peripheral TCRbeta sequencing was intended to test whether TCR sequence diversity was altered and clonal T-cell expansion was caused by ivuxolimab. Partial responses occurred in three dose-escalation patients: two with cutaneous melanoma and one with hepatocellular carcinoma. Intravenous ivuxolimab was administered to patients every 2 weeks at six dose levels: 0.01, 0.1, 0.3, 1.5, 3 and 10 mg/kg. A male proportion of about 79% and a mean age of approximately 55 years, ranging from roughly 23 to 79, were recorded for the dose-escalation cohort. The research as a whole found: Low levels of normalized T-cell clonal expansion were also seen in some patients who did not respond. In partial responders in the 0.1-3.0 mg/kg groups, normalized peripheral clonal expansion was found to be among the lowest, especially among CD8+ T cells. At doses of 0.1 to 3.0 mg/kg, clonal expansion of both CD4+ and CD8+ blood T cells was observed from baseline to week 6. After ivuxolimab, expanded clones were on average more numerous among CD8+ T cells than among CD4+ T cells. The antigen specificity of the peripheral T cells that underwent clonal expansion was not determined.

The trial excluded patients who had a history of autoimmune disease or who were on systemic immunosuppression. In every dose cohort, peripheral blood was drawn for TCR sequencing at baseline, cycle 4 day 1, and cycle 7 day 1. The samples were taken from a phase I, first-in-human, multicenter, open-label dose-escalation trial of ivuxolimab. Adults with locally advanced or metastatic head and neck squamous cell, hepatocellular, melanoma or renal cell carcinoma were enrolled in the trial. Before TCR sequencing, CD4+ T cells and CD8+ T cells were sorted from peripheral blood as separate populations. For sequencing of the TCRbeta CDR3 region, genomic DNA was extracted from the sorted cells. TCRbeta CDR3 regions were sequenced using the immunoSEQ Assay. TCRdb carries this immuneACCESS record with in-frame sequences only. Its versions omit some clonotypes, under half of them owing to an unresolved V gene in the studies checked, with the rest unexplained. Here the sample has around 68,000 clones; 70% to 90% occur a single time. The ten biggest clones cover approximately 1% of the sample.

CDR1 and CDR2 are read off the germline V gene (reference sequence) as MNHNY and SVGAGI. Spanning cysteine to phenylalanine, the CDR3 consists of 12 amino acids. Only the CDR3 region is kept as DNA, spanning 36 bases read in frame from base 1. Deletion took 8 bases off V and 8 bases off J, with a span of 15 bases between the germline ends. Remarks on this clone: No antigen is known for it. Base quality data are lacking; no much larger clone is found one base away.

The sequencing here drew on CD4+ or CD8+ T cells sorted from blood, taken in a trial of the OX40 agonist ivuxolimab. The source of this sequence is an adult with an advanced solid tumor such as melanoma, head and neck, liver or kidney cancer. The sequence links TRBV6-6 to TRBJ1-1; 5 matching bases give a weak D call of TRBD1. In nucleotide form, the sequence is TGTGCCAGCGCCGGGACCAGGGAGGAAGCTTTCTTT. It translates as CASAGTREEAFF.